Listed here are 15 T cell receptor beta chains from one sample, sequenced in a study of T cells after yellow fever vaccination. TCRdb reanalysed the 5' RACE reads using MiXCR and keeps one entry per CDR3 protein. The sample has 25,000 to 30,000 distinct CDR3 sequences, approximately 4.2% seen once. This material consisted of PBMCs, either bulk or a sorted T-cell subset (CD4+, CD8+, memory, or dextramer-sorted; not recorded which), taken on the day of the yellow fever booster vaccination. These receptors were obtained from a man in his late teens or twenties who received the YFV17D yellow fever vaccine.

This clonotype was recorded at least ten times. The rearrangement links TRBV5-1 to TRBJ1-1; D remains unclear. The V end lost 0 bases, the J end lost 1 base, and 7 bases lay between the germline ends. In germline, CDR1 is SGHRS, CDR2 YFSETQ. CDR3 length: 14 amino acids. CDR3 sequence reads: CASSLDSSNTEAFF. The CDR3, as DNA: TGCGCCAGCAGCTTGGACAGCTCGAACACTGAAGCTTTCTTT.

This clonotype was found many times. This chain uses TRBV29-1 with TRBJ1-3; D gene ambiguous. The length of the CDR3 is 13 residues. The V gene lost 5 bases and the J gene lost 0 bases, with 8 bases spanning the gap. Germline CDR1 and CDR2: SQVTM and ANQGSEA. The CDR3 DNA sequence: TGCAGCGTTAAGGCCTTCTCTGGAAACACCATATATTTT. This sequence encodes CSVKAFSGNTIYF.

This clonotype was counted ten times or more. The CDR3 DNA reads TGTGCCAGCAGCTTGGACAGGGGGCATGAGCAGTTCTTC. This codes for CASSLDRGHEQFF. The genes are TRBV5-6 and TRBJ2-1; 9 bases line up with TRBD1. The V and J ends lost 0 bases and 8 bases, in that order; junction bases with no gene match: 0. Germline V gene data show CDR1 as SGHDT and CDR2 as YYEEEE. The CDR3 is 13 amino acids. Full variable domain (outside the CDR3, taken from reference TRBV5-6 and TRBJ2-1): DAGVTQSPTHLIKTRGQQVTLRCSPKSGHDTVSWYQQALGQGPQFIFQYYEEEERQRGNFPDRFSGHQFPNYSSELNVNALLLGDSALYLCASSLDRGHEQFFGPGTRLTVL.

This clonotype came up many times. The CDR3 DNA reads as TGTGCCAGCAGTGACAGTCCCGGGAATTCACCCCTCCACTTT. It translates to CASSDSPGNSPLHF. This chain links TRBV11-2 with TRBJ1-6; D might be TRBD1 (5 bases). The CDR3 runs 14 residues. Germline CDR1 and CDR2: SGHAT and FQNNGV. V dropped 6 bases and J dropped 7 bases, with 13 bases sitting between them.

There are a few counts of this clonotype. J is TRBJ1-4 and V is TRBV12-3 or TRBV12-4; tentatively, D is TRBD1 (5 bases). This CDR3 is built from 15 residues. V was pared by 3 bases and J by 8 bases, with 16 bases between. The CDR3 is CASSFEAVGGEKLFF. The CDR3 coding sequence is TGTGCCAGCAGTTTTGAAGCTGTGGGGGGGGAAAAACTGTTTTTT.

The table lists this clonotype with many counts. The J gene is TRBJ2-3, the V gene TRBV12-3 or TRBV12-4; D uncertain. The CDR3 loop spans 14 amino acids. Between the trimmed V and J ends, which lost 6 bases and 1 base, there was a span of 11 bases. CDR3 bases: TGTGCCAGCAGCCGACTCCAGGGCACAGATACGCAGTATTTT. Its translation: CASSRLQGTDTQYF.

This clonotype was counted many times. The chain combines TRBV7-8 with TRBJ2-7, with D perhaps being TRBD1 or TRBD2 (5 bases each). Germline CDR1 is SGHVS and CDR2 is FQNEAQ. CDR3 length: 14 amino acids. Trimming took off 5 bases at V and 3 bases at J, with 14 bases between the two ends. The CDR3 DNA follows: TGTGCCAGCAGCCCCCGGGGCCTTTACTACGAGCAGTACTTC. Its translation: CASSPRGLYYEQYF.

This clonotype was observed a few times. This chain joins TRBV2 and TRBJ1-2; D not resolved. The CDR3 runs 14 residues. V lost 4 bases, J lost 0 bases, and 9 bases lay in between. Germline V gene data show CDR1 as SNHLY and CDR2 as FYNNEI. Here the CDR3 reads CASSVRKSNYGYTF. As DNA, the CDR3 is TGTGCCAGCAGTGTCCGGAAATCTAACTATGGCTACACCTTC.

At least ten counts were recorded for this clonotype. The chain carries TRBV5-1 and TRBJ2-3; D is uncertain. Germline values: CDR1 SGHRS, CDR2 YFSETQ. The CDR3 loop spans 15 amino acids. The germline V and J ends were trimmed by 2 bases and 0 bases, with 10 bases remaining between them. The CDR3 spells CASSFRPGSTDTQYF. In DNA form, the CDR3 reads TGCGCCAGCAGCTTCCGGCCCGGGAGCACAGATACGCAGTATTTT. Variable domain in full (rest from reference TRBV5-1 and TRBJ2-3): KAGVTQTPRYLIKTRGQQVTLSCSPISGHRSVSWYQQTPGQGLQFLFEYFSETQRNKGNFPGRFSGRQFSNSRSEMNVSTLELGDSALYLCASSFRPGSTDTQYFGPGTRLTVL.

This clonotype was observed at least ten times. This chain links TRBV6-6 with TRBJ1-1, with D unclear. The CDR3 runs to 13 residues. Germline V gene data show CDR1 as MNHNY and CDR2 as SVGAGI (reference sequence). Trimming left V 8 bases short and J 3 bases short, with 13 bases between. The CDR3 is CASGVRRDTEAFF. The CDR3 region has the DNA TGTGCCAGCGGGGTCCGACGGGACACTGAAGCTTTCTTT.

This clonotype was seen ten or more times. This chain joins TRBV15 and TRBJ2-7; 7 positions agree with TRBD2. Germline V gives CDR1 LNHNV, CDR2 YYDKDF (reference sequence). V gave up 6 bases and J gave up 7 bases; unmatched junction bases: 3. The CDR3 totals 11 residues. This CDR3 is CATRKGGEQYF. DNA for the CDR3: TGTGCCACCAGAAAGGGAGGGGAGCAGTACTTC.

The rearrangement uses TRBV4-1 and TRBJ2-5; TRBD1 matches 8 bases. The CDR3 spans 15 residues. The V and J ends lost 1 base and 10 bases, in that order; junction bases with no gene match: 11. Germline CDR1 reads MGHRA; CDR2 reads YSYEKL. CDR3 amino acids: CASSQAADRVPVQYF. As DNA, the CDR3 is TGCGCCAGCAGCCAAGCCGCGGACAGGGTCCCGGTCCAGTACTTC.

Ten or more counts support this clonotype. This chain joins TRBV12-3 or TRBV12-4 and TRBJ1-4; maybe TRBD1 (5 bases). The CDR3 consists of 14 residues. Trimming pared 6 bases from V and 7 bases from J, leaving 15 bases between. The CDR3: CASRLQGVGEKLFF. In nucleotides, the CDR3 is TGTGCCAGCAGGCTCCAGGGTGTTGGTGAAAAACTGTTTTTT.

This clonotype was seen ten or more times. This chain links TRBV9 with TRBJ1-2; D unclear. The ends were cut back, 0 bases at V and 2 bases at J, with 11 bases in the middle. The CDR3 spans 15 residues. Germline values: CDR1 SGDLS, CDR2 YYNGEE. DNA of the CDR3: TGTGCCAGCAGCGTAGGCGGGCCCGTGAACTATGGCTACACCTTC. Translated, it gives CASSVGGPVNYGYTF.

This clonotype was recorded at least ten times. This chain connects TRBV11-2 to TRBJ2-3, with 11 nucleotides matching TRBD2. This CDR3 spans 15 amino acids. The J segment lost 1 base and the V segment lost 4 bases, leaving 1 base of the junction unmatched. CDR1 is SGHAT, CDR2 FQNNGV, per germline. The CDR3: CASSSGLAGTDTQYF. In nucleotides, the CDR3 is TGTGCCAGCAGCTCGGGACTAGCGGGCACAGATACGCAGTATTTT.